One sample yielded the 14 T cell receptor beta chains listed below, sequenced in a study of T cell clones after liver transplantation. Sequencing of dividing CFSE-low cells from the MLR defined alloreactive TCRbeta sequences. Clones were read by immunoSEQ multiplex PCR, and TCRdb kept only the in-frame ones, dropping some. Altogether roughly 1,200 clones are present, 29% being singletons, with the ten largest covering over 20%. These receptors' targets are unknown. The sequenced sample consisted of CD8+ T cells from PBMCs cultured with third-party cells. Receptor source: a human patient who received a liver transplant. Some T cells may trace back to the graft donor.

In its sample, this clone was seen once. The rearrangement uses TRBV6-5 and TRBJ2-1; TRBD2 agrees at 11 bases. V was pared by 4 bases and J by 1 base, with 3 bases of the junction left unmatched. CDR3 length: 16 amino acids. Germline CDR1 MNHEY, CDR2 SVGAGI. CDR3 sequence: CASSWGTSGSYNEQFF. CDR3 bases: TGTGCCAGCAGTTGGGGGACTAGCGGATCCTACAATGAGCAGTTCTTC.

This clone was counted between two and nine times. The V call is TRBV6-1, the J call TRBJ2-7, with D possibly TRBD1 on 6 matching bases. CDR1 is MNHNS, CDR2 SASEGT, per germline. The CDR3 has 11 residues. V was shortened by 10 bases and J by 7 bases, with 14 bases between the two germline ends. The CDR3 nucleotides read TGTGCCACCCGCACAGGGCTGGAGCAGTACTTC. Its translation: CATRTGLEQYF.

By share of the sample, this clone is large. The chain joins TRBV7-9 to TRBJ2-5; D might be TRBD1 (5 bases). This CDR3 is built from 14 residues. Germline lookup yields CDR1 SEHNR and CDR2 FQNEAQ (reference sequence). Trimming cost V 3 bases and J 1 base, with 9 bases left between them. The CDR3 is CASSLVTAQETQYF. As DNA, the CDR3 is TGTGCCAGCAGCTTGGTGACAGCCCAAGAGACCCAGTACTTC.

This clone is large in the sample. V is TRBV27 and J is TRBJ2-7, with 10 bases that match TRBD2. Germline CDR1 and CDR2: MNHEY and SMNVEV (reference sequence). This CDR3 has 16 amino acids. Germline trimming cut 3 bases from V and 3 bases from J; bases unmatched to any gene: 8. The CDR3 loop is CASSFIAGGVFYEQYF. The DNA for the CDR3 is TGTGCCAGCAGTTTCATAGCGGGAGGCGTTTTCTACGAGCAGTACTTC.

The chain recombines TRBV13 with TRBJ2-7; 8 bases match TRBD2. There are 13 residues in the CDR3. Germline V gene lookup returns CDR1 PRHDT and CDR2 FYEKMQ (reference sequence). V gave up 6 bases and J gave up 2 bases; unmatched junction bases: 3. As DNA, the CDR3 is TGTGCCAGCAGTAGCGGGGTAGCCTACGAGCAGTACTTC. It yields the protein CASSSGVAYEQYF.

The chain combines TRBV7-9 with TRBJ2-1; D is unclear. The CDR3 sequence is 13 residues long. V lost 7 bases and J lost 8, with 15 bases in between. Germline CDR1 reads SEHNR; CDR2 reads FQNEAQ (reference sequence). For the CDR3, the DNA is TGTGCCAGCACCCACCCACTAAGGGATGAGCAGTTCTTC. Amino acid sequence: CASTHPLRDEQFF.

This clone showed up just a few times. This CDR3 is CASGWQGDYEQYF. CDR3 in DNA: TGTGCCAGCGGTTGGCAGGGAGACTACGAGCAGTACTTC. The chain links TRBV5-4 to TRBJ2-7; either TRBD1 or TRBD2 may supply D (5 bases each). Trimming removed 7 bases from V and 3 bases from J, with 14 bases in between. Germline CDR1 reads SGHNT; CDR2 reads YYREEE (reference sequence). There are 13 residues in the CDR3.

Notes on this clone: Relative to the germline gene, one junction end is altered; a read error may explain this. The chain carries TRBV11-2 and TRBJ1-1; 7 bases line up with TRBD1. The germline V gene encodes CDR1 SGHAT and CDR2 FQNNGV. The CDR3 is 15 residues long. CDR3 in DNA: TGCGCCAGCAGCCAAGATGGGTCAGGGGGGACTGAAGCTTTCTTT. Translation gives CASSQDGSGGTEAFF.

This sequence joins TRBV2 and TRBJ2-5, with 13 bases matching TRBD2. The CDR3 runs 15 residues. Germline CDR1 is SNHLY and CDR2 is FYNNEI. Losses at the gene ends were 4 bases for V and 2 bases for J; bases not matched to a gene: 1. The chain's CDR3 is CASSAGLAGQETQYF. Written as DNA, the CDR3 is TGTGCCAGCAGTGCGGGACTAGCGGGGCAAGAGACCCAGTACTTC. Drawing the rest from reference TRBV2 and TRBJ2-5, the complete variable domain is EPEVTQTPSHQVTQMGQEVILRCVPISNHLYFYWYRQILGQKVEFLVSFYNNEISEKSEIFDDQFSVERPDGSNFTLKIRSTKLEDSAMYFCASSAGLAGQETQYFGPGTRLLVL.

This clone has more than one count but fewer than ten. The V gene is TRBV7-9, the J gene TRBJ1-2; D may be TRBD1 (6 bases). The CDR3 sequence is 12 residues long. V gave up 11 bases and J gave up 1 base, with 11 bases separating them. CDR1 and CDR2 from the germline V gene are SEHNR and FQNEAQ (reference sequence). CDR3 sequence: CADRQVNYGYTF. The CDR3 nucleotides read TGTGCCGATCGACAGGTTAACTATGGCTACACCTTC.

J is TRBJ2-5 and V is TRBV27, with TRBD2 identical over 14 bases. CDR1 MNHEY and CDR2 SMNVEV come from the germline V gene (reference sequence). The CDR3 covers 15 residues. Germline trimming cut 5 bases from V and 11 bases from J; bases unmatched to any gene: 10. This CDR3 is CASSLGTSGSREQYF. CDR3 DNA: TGTGCCAGCAGTCTTGGGACTAGCGGGAGTCGGGAGCAGTACTTC.

This clone occurred a few times. This chain connects TRBV27 to TRBJ2-1; 8 bases match TRBD1. The germline V gene encodes CDR1 MNHEY and CDR2 SMNVEV (reference sequence). Trimming at V came to 4 bases and at J to 6 bases, leaving 8 bases not matched to a gene. This CDR3 has 15 residues. CDR3 sequence (DNA): TGTGCCAGCAGTTCAGGGGGCCCTCAATTCAATGAGCAGTTCTTC. Translating it yields CASSSGGPQFNEQFF.

By frequency in the sample, this clone is medium-sized. The chain joins TRBV19 to TRBJ2-5; a possible D gene is TRBD1 (8 bases). Germline V gene data show CDR1 as LNHDA and CDR2 as SQIVND (reference sequence). Trimming shortened V by 4 bases and J by 2 bases, and 17 bases separated the two germline ends. The CDR3 extends over 16 amino acids. CDR3 coding DNA: TGTGCCAGTAGTACACTGACAGGGGAGGGACAAGAGACCCAGTACTTC. Protein sequence: CASSTLTGEGQETQYF.

With respect to this clone: A much larger clone lies a single base off, so this may be a read error. The rearrangement joins TRBV5-4 to TRBJ2-5; the D gene is possibly TRBD2 (5 bases). The DNA end is more similar to TRBJ2-7, so the J call may be wrong. Per germline, CDR1 SGHNT and CDR2 YYREEE (reference sequence). CDR3 length: 13 amino acids. CDR3 coding DNA: TGCGCCAGCAGCTTGGAAGAGGGCCCCGAGCAGTACTTC. Translation: CASSLEEGPEQYF.